The 7 T cell receptor beta chains below were found in one sample sequenced in a study of T cells after posttransplantation cyclophosphamide. Assay: immunoSEQ multiplex PCR; the TCRdb copy retains only in-frame clones and omits some. The sample counts 23,000 or so clones, none seen once; the ten largest own 6.6%. The sample comprised PBMCs. Source of these receptors: a woman in her fifties or sixties in good health, CMV-negative, and a related stem cell transplant donor.

This clone appeared many times. J is TRBJ1-1 and V is TRBV19; D is perhaps TRBD1 (5 bases). Trimming shortened V by 5 bases and J by 1 base, and 8 bases separated the two germline ends. The length of the CDR3 is 13 residues. From germline, CDR1 is LNHDA and CDR2 SQIVND (reference sequence). The CDR3, as DNA: TGTGCCAGTAGTGTCGGACAGAACACTGAAGCTTTCTTT. Protein sequence: CASSVGQNTEAFF.

This clone has ten or more counts. The gene calls are TRBV7-8 and TRBJ2-2; D uncertain. The CDR3 is 15 residues long. Deletions cut 0 bases from V and 1 base from J, with 6 bases between. Looked up from germline, CDR1 is SGHVS and CDR2 is FQNEAQ. CDR3 DNA: TGTGCCAGCAGCTTAGCCCTAGGGAACACCGGGGAGCTGTTTTTT. As protein: CASSLALGNTGELFF.

This clone was counted ten times or more. The CDR3 loop reads CASSYSSGWNTEAFF. The CDR3, as DNA: TGTGCCAGCAGTTACTCGAGCGGGTGGAACACTGAAGCTTTCTTT. This chain connects TRBV6-5 to TRBJ1-1; no clear D gene. V lost 0 bases and J 1 base, leaving 9 bases between the germline ends. This CDR3 region has 15 residues. The germline gives CDR1 MNHEY, CDR2 SVGAGI.

This clone has ten or more counts. J is TRBJ2-3 and V is TRBV7-2; TRBD2 matches 11 bases. V shed 1 base, J shed 1 base, and the junction held 7 bases outside the gene matches. Germline assignment: CDR1 SGHTA and CDR2 FQGNSA. This CDR3 spans 18 amino acids. The CDR3 reads CASSLVASGGFGTDTQYF. The DNA of the CDR3 is TGTGCCAGCAGCTTAGTAGCTAGCGGGGGGTTCGGCACAGATACGCAGTATTTT.

A few counts support this clone. V is TRBV7-8 and J is TRBJ2-5; 9 positions agree with TRBD1. The tail of the sequence fits TRBJ2-7 better, so the J call may be wrong. Germline V CDR1 and CDR2: SGHVS, FQNEAQ. CDR3 length: 15 amino acids. The CDR3 DNA is TGTGCCAGCAGCTTAGCCGGGACAGGGTCCTACGAGCAGTACTTC. This gives the protein CASSLAGTGSYEQYF.

This clone was detected only a few times. The chain couples TRBV11-3 to TRBJ2-7; 7 positions match TRBD1. V lost 5 bases and J lost 4; bases outside the gene matches: 11. This CDR3 is 15 amino acids long. The germline CDR1 and CDR2 sequences are SGHNT and YENEEA. CDR3 DNA sequence: TGTGCCAGCAGCCTTAACCTCGACAGGGTGTACGAGCAGTACGTC. As protein: CASSLNLDRVYEQYV.

At least ten counts were recorded for this clone. The chain combines TRBV7-2 with TRBJ1-1; TRBD1 might be the D (5 bases). Germline V lookup: CDR1 SGHTA, CDR2 FQGNSA. CDR3 length equals 16 residues. V lost 2 bases to trimming and J lost 2 bases, with 15 bases between them. The CDR3 sequence: CASSLSHPGVNTEAFF. CDR3 sequence (DNA): TGTGCCAGCAGCTTAAGTCATCCGGGGGTTAACACTGAAGCTTTCTTT.